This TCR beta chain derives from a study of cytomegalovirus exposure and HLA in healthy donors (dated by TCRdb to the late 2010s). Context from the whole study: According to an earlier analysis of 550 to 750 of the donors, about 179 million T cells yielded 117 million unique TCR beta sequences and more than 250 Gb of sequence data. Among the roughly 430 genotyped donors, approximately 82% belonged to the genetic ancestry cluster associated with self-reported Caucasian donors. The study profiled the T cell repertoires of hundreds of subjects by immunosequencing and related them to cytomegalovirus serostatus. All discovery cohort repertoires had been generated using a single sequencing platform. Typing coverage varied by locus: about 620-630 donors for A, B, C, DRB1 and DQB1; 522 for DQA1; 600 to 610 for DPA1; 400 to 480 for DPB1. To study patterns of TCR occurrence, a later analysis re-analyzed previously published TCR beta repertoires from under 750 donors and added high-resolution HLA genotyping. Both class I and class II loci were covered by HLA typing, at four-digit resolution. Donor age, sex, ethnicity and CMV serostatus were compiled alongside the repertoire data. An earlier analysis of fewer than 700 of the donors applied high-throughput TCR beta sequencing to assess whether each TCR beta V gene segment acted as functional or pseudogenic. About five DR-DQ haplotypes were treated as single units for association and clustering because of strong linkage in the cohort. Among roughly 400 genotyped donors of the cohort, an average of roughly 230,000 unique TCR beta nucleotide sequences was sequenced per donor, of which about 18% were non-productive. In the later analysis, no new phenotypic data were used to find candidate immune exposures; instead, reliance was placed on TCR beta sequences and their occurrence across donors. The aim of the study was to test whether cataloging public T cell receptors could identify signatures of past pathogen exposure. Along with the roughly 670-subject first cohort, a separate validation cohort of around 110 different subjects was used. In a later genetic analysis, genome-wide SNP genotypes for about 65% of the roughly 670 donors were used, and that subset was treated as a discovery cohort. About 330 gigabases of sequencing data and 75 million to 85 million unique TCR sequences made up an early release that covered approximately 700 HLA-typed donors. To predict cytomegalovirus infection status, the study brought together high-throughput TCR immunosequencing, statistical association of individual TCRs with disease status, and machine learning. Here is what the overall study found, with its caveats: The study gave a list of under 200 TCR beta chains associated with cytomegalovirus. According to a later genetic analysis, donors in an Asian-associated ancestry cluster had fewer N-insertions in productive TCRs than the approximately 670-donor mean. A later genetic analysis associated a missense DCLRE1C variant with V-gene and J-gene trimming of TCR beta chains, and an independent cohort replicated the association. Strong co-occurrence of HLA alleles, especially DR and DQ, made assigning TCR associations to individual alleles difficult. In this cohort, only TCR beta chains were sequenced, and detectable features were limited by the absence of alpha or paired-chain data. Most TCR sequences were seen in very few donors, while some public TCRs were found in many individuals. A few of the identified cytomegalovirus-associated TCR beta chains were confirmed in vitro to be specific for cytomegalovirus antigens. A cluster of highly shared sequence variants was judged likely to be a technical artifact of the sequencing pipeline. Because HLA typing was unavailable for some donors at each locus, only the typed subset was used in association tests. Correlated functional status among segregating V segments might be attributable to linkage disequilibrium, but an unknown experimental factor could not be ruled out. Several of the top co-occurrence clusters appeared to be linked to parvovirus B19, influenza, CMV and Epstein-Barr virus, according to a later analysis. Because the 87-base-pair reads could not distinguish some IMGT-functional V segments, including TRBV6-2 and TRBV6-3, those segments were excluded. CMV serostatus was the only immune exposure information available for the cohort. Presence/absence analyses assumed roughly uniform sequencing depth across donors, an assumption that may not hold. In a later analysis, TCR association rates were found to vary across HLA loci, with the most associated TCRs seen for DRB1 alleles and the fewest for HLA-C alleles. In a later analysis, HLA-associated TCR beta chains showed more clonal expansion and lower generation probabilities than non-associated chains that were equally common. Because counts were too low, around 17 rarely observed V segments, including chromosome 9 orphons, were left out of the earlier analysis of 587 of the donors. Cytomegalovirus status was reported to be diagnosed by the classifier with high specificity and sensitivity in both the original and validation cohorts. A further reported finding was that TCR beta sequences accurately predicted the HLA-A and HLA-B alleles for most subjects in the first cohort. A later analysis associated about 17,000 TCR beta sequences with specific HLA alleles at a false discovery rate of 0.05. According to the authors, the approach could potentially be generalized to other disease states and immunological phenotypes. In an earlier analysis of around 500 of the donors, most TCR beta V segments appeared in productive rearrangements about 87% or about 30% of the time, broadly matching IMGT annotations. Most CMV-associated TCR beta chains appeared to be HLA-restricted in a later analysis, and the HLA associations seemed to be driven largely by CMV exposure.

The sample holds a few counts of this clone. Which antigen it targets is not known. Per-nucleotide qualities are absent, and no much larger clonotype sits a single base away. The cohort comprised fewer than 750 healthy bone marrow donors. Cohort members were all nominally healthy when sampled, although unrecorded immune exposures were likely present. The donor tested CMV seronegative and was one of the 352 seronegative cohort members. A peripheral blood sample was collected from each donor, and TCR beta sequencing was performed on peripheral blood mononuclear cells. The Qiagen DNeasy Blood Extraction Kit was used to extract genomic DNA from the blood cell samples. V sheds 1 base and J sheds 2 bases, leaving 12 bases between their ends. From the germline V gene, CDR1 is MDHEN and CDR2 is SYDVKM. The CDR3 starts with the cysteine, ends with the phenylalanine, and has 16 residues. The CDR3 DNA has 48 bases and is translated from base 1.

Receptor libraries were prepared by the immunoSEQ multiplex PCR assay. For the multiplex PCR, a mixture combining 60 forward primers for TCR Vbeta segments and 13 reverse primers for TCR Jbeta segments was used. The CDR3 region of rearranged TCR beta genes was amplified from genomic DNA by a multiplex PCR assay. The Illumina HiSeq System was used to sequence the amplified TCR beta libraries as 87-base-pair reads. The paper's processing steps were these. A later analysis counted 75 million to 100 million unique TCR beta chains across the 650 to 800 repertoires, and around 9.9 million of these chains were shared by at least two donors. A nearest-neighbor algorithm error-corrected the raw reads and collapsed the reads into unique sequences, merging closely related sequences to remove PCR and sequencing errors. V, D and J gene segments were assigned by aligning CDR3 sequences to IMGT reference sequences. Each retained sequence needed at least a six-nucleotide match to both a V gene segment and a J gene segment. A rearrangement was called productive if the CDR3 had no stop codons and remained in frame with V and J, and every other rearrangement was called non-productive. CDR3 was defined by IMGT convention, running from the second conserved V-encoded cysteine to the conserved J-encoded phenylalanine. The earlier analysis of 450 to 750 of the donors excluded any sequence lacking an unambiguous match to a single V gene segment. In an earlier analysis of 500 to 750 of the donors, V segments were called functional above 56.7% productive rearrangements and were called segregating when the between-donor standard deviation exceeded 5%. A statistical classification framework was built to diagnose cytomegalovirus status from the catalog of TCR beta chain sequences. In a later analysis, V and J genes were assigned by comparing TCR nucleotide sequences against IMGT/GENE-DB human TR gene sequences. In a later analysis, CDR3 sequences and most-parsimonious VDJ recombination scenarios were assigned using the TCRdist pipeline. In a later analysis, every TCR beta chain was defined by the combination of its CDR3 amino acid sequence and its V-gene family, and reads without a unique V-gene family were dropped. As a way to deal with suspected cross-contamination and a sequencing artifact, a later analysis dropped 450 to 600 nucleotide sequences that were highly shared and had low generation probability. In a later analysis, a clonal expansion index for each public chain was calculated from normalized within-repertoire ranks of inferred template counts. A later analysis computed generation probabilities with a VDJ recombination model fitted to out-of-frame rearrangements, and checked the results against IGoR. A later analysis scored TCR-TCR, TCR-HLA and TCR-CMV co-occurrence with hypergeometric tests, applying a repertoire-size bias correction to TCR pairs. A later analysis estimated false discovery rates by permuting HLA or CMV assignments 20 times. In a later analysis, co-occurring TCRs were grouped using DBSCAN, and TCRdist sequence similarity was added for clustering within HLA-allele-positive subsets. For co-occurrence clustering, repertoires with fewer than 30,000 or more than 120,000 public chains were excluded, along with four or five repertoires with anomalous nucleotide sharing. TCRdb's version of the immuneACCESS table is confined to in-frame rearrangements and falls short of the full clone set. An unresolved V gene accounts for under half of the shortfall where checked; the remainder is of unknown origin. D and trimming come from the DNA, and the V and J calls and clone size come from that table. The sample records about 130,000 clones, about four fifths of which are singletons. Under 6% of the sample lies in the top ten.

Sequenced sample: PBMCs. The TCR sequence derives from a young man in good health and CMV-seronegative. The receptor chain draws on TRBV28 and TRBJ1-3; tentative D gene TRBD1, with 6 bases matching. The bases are TGTGCCAGCAGTTTATTACAGGGTTACGCTGGAAACACCATATATTTT. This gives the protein CASSLLQGYAGNTIYF. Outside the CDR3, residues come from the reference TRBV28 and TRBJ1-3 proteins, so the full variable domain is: DVKVTQSSRYLVKRTGEKVFLECVQDMDHENMFWYRQDPGLGLRLIYFSYDVKMKEKGDIPEGYSVSREKKERFSLILESASTNQTSMYLCASSLLQGYAGNTIYFGEGSWLTVV.